The rows below give T cell receptor beta chains drawn from one sample of a study of Ad26.COV2.S vaccination and SARS-CoV-2 variants. Measured with immunoSEQ multiplex PCR; TCRdb has only the in-frame clones, and not every one. The sample consists of about 350,000 clones, 86% of them appearing once. This specimen was peripheral blood, taken in a trial of Ad26.COV2.S vaccine versus placebo. All receptors come from a person between 18 and 65 years old who received the Ad26.COV2.S COVID-19 vaccine or a placebo. Each CDR3 is given with its conserved first and last residue. Part of the rows lack a size; the others show once, few, many or a class for expanded clones.

>TRBV12-3/TRBV12-4|-|TRBJ2-7
CASSGVNEQYF
>TRBV9|-|TRBJ2-3
CASSVGPSSTQYF
>TRBV3-1/TRBV3-2|-|TRBJ1-1
CASSQGGDLVTEAFF
>TRBV18|many|TRBJ1-5
CASSPLDGDQPQHF
>TRBV12-3/TRBV12-4|-|TRBJ1-4
CAIRQSTNEKLFF
>TRBV19|-|TRBJ2-5
CASRSLAGNKGTQYF
>TRBV5-1|-|TRBJ1-4
CASRSGQGWEKLFF
>TRBV5-1|-|TRBJ2-2
CASSLERPNTGELFF
>TRBV9|few|TRBJ2-5
CASSVATWDPAQYF
>TRBV28|-|TRBJ2-7
CASSPTRRALQYF
>TRBV27|-|TRBJ2-3
CASSLGTSGSYTQYF
>TRBV24-1|-|TRBJ2-5
CATRGTGQETQYF
>TRBV28|-|TRBJ1-5
CASSSRRGISNQPQHF
>TRBV19|-|TRBJ1-2
CASSTTDRANYGYTF
>TRBV24-1|-|TRBJ2-5
CATGGNQETQYF
>TRBV18|-|TRBJ1-4
CASSPPHRVEKLFF
>TRBV5-6|-|TRBJ1-1
CASSFRTGPGAEAFF
>TRBV28|-|TRBJ1-2
CASSFQGLYGYTF
>TRBV27|-|TRBJ1-4
CASRPPTRQGPPEKLFF
>TRBV19|-|TRBJ1-5
CASTSRGNQPQHF
>TRBV7-9|-|TRBJ2-3
CASSSRMSGSWTDTQYF
>TRBV29-1|once|TRBJ2-6
CSVSDTGNVLTF
>TRBV5-4|-|TRBJ2-2
CASSLAASTNTGELFF
>TRBV27|-|TRBJ2-3
CASSLDGGGAPDTQYF
>TRBV27|-|TRBJ1-5
CASRKGTENQPQHF
>TRBV6-2/TRBV6-3|-|TRBJ1-2
CASSYPLTQGHGYTF
>TRBV12-3/TRBV12-4|-|TRBJ2-3
CASSVTGETQYF
>TRBV18|-|TRBJ2-7
CASSPPVGTESYEQYF
>TRBV5-4|-|TRBJ2-2
CASSLETGVNTGELFF